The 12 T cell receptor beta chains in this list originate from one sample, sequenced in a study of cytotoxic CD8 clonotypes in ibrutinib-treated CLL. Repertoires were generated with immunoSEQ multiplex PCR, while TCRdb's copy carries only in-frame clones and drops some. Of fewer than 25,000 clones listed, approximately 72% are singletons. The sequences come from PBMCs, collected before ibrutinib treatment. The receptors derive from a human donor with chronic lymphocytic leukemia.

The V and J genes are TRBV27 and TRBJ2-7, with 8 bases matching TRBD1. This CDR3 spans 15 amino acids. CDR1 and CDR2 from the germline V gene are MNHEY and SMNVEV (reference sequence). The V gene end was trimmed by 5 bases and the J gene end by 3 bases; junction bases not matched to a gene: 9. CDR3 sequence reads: CASSPSGTGYYEQYF. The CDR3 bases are TGTGCCAGCAGTCCTTCCGGGACAGGATACTACGAGCAGTACTTC.

The CDR3 reads CASSLNQANSNQPQHF. For the CDR3, the DNA is TGTGCCAGCAGCTTAAATCAGGCCAATAGCAATCAGCCCCAGCATTTT. The chain carries TRBV11-3 and TRBJ1-5; D uncertain. Germline CDR1 and CDR2: SGHNT and YENEEA. Between the trimmed V and J ends, which lost 2 bases and 0 bases, there was a span of 11 bases. The CDR3 covers 16 residues.

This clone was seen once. The CDR3: CASSRGPGLAGVEQFF. CDR3 in DNA: TGCGCCAGCAGCCGGGGGCCGGGACTAGCGGGAGTTGAGCAGTTCTTC. The chain couples TRBV4-3 to TRBJ2-1, with 14 bases aligning to TRBD2. V shed 4 bases, J shed 9 bases, and the junction held 8 bases outside the gene matches. The germline V gene has CDR1 LGHNA and CDR2 YSLEER. CDR3 length: 16 residues.

The CDR3 DNA is TGTGCCAGCAGCCCTCGGCTAGCGGGAGCCGGGGAGCTGTTTTTT. Translation gives CASSPRLAGAGELFF. V gene TRBV13 combines with J gene TRBJ2-2; 10 bases align to TRBD2. The CDR3 contains 15 residues. V trimming: 5 bases; J trimming: 6 bases; junction bases outside the gene matches: 6. The germline V gene has CDR1 PRHDT and CDR2 FYEKMQ (reference sequence).

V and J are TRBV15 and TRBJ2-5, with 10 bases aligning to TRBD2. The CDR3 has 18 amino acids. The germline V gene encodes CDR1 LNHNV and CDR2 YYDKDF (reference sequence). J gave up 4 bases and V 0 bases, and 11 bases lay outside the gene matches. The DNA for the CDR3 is TGTGCCACCAGCAGAGATTCGGGTCAAGCGGGAGGGTCAGAGACCCAGTACTTC. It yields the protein CATSRDSGQAGGSETQYF.

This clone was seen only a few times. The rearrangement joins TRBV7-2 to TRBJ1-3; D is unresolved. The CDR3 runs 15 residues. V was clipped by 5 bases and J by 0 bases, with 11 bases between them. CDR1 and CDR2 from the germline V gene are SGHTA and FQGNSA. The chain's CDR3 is CASSQQFSSGNTIYF. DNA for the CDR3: TGTGCCAGCAGCCAGCAATTTAGCTCTGGAAACACCATATATTTT.

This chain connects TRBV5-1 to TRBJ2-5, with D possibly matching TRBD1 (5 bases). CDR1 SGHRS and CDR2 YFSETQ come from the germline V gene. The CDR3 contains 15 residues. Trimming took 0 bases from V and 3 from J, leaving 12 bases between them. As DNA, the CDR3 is TGCGCCAGCAGCTTGGGGAACAGGAGAGAAGAGACCCAGTACTTC. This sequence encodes CASSLGNRREETQYF.

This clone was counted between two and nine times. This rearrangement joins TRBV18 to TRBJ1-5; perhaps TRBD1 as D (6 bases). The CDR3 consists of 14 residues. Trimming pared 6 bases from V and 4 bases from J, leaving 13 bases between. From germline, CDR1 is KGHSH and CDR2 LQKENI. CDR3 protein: CASSPGTLNQPQHF. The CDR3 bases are TGTGCCAGCTCTCCCGGGACACTTAATCAGCCCCAGCATTTT.

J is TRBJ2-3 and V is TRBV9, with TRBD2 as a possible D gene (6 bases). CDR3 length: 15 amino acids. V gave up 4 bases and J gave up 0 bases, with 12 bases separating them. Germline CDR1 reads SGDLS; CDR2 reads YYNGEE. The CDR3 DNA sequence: TGTGCCAGCAGCTCCGGGACTTCTAGCACAGATACGCAGTATTTT. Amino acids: CASSSGTSSTDTQYF.

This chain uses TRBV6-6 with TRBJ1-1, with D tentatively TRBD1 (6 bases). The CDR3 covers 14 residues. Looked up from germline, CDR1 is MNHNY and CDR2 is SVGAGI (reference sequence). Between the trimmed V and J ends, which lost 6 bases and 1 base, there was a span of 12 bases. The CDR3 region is CASSRDRRNTEAFF. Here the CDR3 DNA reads TGTGCCAGCAGCCGTGACAGGCGGAACACTGAAGCTTTCTTT.

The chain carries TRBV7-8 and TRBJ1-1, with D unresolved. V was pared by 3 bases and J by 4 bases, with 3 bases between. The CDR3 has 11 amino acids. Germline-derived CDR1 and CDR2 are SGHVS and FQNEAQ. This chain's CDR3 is CASSFSTEAFF. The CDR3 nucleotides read TGTGCCAGCAGCTTTAGCACTGAAGCTTTCTTT.

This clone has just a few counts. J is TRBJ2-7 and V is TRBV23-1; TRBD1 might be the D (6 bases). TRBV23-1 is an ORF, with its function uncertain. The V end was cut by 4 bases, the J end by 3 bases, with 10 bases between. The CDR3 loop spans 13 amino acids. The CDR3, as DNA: TGCGCCAGCAGTCCGGACAGATACTACGAGCAGTACTTC. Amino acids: CASSPDRYYEQYF.